This T cell receptor beta chain was identified in a study of cytomegalovirus exposure and HLA in healthy donors. With 60 Vbeta and 13 Jbeta primers, the PCR was carried out. As processed by the authors: An analysis performed later counted 74 million or so unique TCR beta chains (approximately 10 million of them shared). Repertoires were generated with immunoSEQ multiplex PCR, while TCRdb's copy carries only in-frame clones and drops some. The DNA gave D and trimming, while V, J and clone size come from that table. Found here are 150,000 to 200,000 clones, about 80% of them singletons; the top ten hold about 1.4%. Worth noting for this clone: Its antigen is as yet unknown.

This CDR3 comprises 15 residues. With V trimmed by 5 bases and J by 6 bases, 7 bases remained unmatched. CDR1 and CDR2 (germline): PRHDT, FYEKMQ (reference sequence). Study-wide points: Later work showed greater clonal expansion in HLA-associated TCR beta chains than in equally common others. In a later analysis, a missense DCLRE1C variant was linked to TCR beta V- and J-gene trimming.

This chain joins TRBV13 and TRBJ2-7; 13 nucleotides match TRBD2. Sequencing was performed on PBMCs. This clonotype originated in a young woman in good health and CMV-seropositive. The CDR3 DNA sequence: TGTGCCAGCAGCCCAACTAGCGGGAGGGCAGGCGAGCAGTACTTC. It yields the protein CASSPTSGRAGEQYF. Variable domain in full (rest from reference TRBV13 and TRBJ2-7): AAGVIQSPRHLIKEKRETATLKCYPIPRHDTVYWYQQGPGQDPQFLISFYEKMQSDKGSIPDRFSAQQFSDYHSELNMSSLELGDSALYFCASSPTSGRAGEQYFGPGTRLTVT.